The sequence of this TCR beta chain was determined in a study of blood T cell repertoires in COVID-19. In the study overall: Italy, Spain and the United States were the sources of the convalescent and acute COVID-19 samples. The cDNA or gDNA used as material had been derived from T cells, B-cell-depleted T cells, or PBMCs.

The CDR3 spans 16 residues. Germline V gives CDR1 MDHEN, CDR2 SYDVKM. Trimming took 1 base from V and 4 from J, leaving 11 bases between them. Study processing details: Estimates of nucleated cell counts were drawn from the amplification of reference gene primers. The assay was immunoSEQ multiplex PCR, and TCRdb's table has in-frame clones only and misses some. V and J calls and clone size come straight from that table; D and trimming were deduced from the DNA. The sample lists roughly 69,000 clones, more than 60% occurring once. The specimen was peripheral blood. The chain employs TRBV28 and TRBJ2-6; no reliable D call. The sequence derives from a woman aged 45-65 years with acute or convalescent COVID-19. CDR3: CASSLSRVPGANVLTF. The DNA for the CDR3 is TGTGCCAGCAGTTTATCCCGGGTCCCCGGGGCCAACGTCCTGACTTTC.